This T cell receptor beta chain derives from a study of T cell responses to AZD1222 COVID-19 vaccine. Study-wide findings and caveats: Most donors were white British and more were female, and clonal diversity was possibly underestimated. Spike-specific TCR breadth and depth both grew after two AZD1222 doses. Among vaccine-associated CD4 TCRs, coverage spanned spike, with dominance at 160-218 and 743-854.

As for this clone: Its antigen is unknown.

TCRdb's copy holds only in-frame clones and misses some; the assay was immunoSEQ multiplex PCR. The data show some 140,000 clones, 91% seen once. The germline CDR1 and CDR2 sequences are LGHDT and YNNKEL (reference sequence). V shed 1 base and J 2 bases; nucleotides not matched to a gene: 6. This CDR3 region has 16 residues. The sequencing here drew on peripheral blood, taken 28 days after the second AZD1222 dose. The receptor was derived from an adult who received the AZD1222 COVID-19 vaccine. The V call is TRBV3-1 (or the pseudogene TRBV3-2), the J call TRBJ1-2; TRBD1 matches at 8 bases. For the CDR3, the DNA is TGTGCCAGCAGCCAAGTCCCCCGGGACAGGAACTATGGCTACACCTTC. Residues: CASSQVPRDRNYGYTF.